What follows are 14 T cell receptor beta chains derived from one specimen sequenced in a study of shared clonotypes between healthy human individuals (TCRdb year 2020). Library construction relied on the immunoSEQ multiplex PCR assay. Held by TCRdb, this immuneACCESS table contains in-frame sequences only and omits some clones. Under half of the omission traces to an unresolved V gene where checked; the cause of the rest is unknown. This sample gives around 1.9 million clones in total; 85% to 95% of them show up just once. The ten biggest clones cover around 1.7% of the sample. CD8 naive samples were obtained by positive selection for CCR7 among CD45RO-negative cells, yielding a CD45RA+CCR7+ population from which TemRA cells were excluded. Material: naive CD8+ T cells from PBMCs. The label giving this sample's cell subset or site can be read as: CD45RA+CCR7+. These receptors all stem from a man younger than 35 in good health. Some clones in this sample may be carry-over from other donors' samples.

V is TRBV27 and J is TRBJ2-7; possibly TRBD1 for D (6 bases). V was trimmed by 4 bases and J by 2 bases, leaving 15 bases between them. In germline, CDR1 is MNHEY, CDR2 SMNVEV (reference sequence). This CDR3 has 15 amino acids. CDR3 nucleotides: TGTGCCAGCAGTTCTTACGTACAGGGTCCCTACGAGCAGTACTTC. Protein sequence: CASSSYVQGPYEQYF.

The chain uses TRBV11-2 and TRBJ2-3, with D perhaps TRBD1 or TRBD2 (5 bases each). The V end was cut by 3 bases, the J end by 1 base, with 11 bases between. CDR3 length: 15 amino acids. Germline CDR1 reads SGHAT; CDR2 reads FQNNGV. This CDR3 is CASSFGAARTDTQYF. The CDR3 DNA sequence: TGTGCCAGCAGCTTCGGGGCTGCCCGCACAGATACGCAGTATTTT. The whole variable domain, remainder taken from reference TRBV11-2 and TRBJ2-3, is EAGVAQSPRYKIIEKRQSVAFWCNPISGHATLYWYQQILGQGPKLLIQFQNNGVVDDSQLPKDRFSAERLKGVDSTLKIQPAKLEDSAVYLCASSFGAARTDTQYFGPGTRLTVL.

This clone came up once. The rearrangement joins TRBV6-1 to TRBJ2-7, with 7 bases that match TRBD2. The germline CDR1 and CDR2 sequences are MNHNS and SASEGT. The CDR3 has 15 residues. Trimming removed 2 bases from V and 4 bases from J; junction bases left unmatched: 8. The CDR3 is CASSERFGGSYEQYF. The CDR3 region has the DNA TGTGCCAGCAGTGAAAGATTTGGCGGGAGTTACGAGCAGTACTTC.

The V gene is TRBV15, the J gene TRBJ1-4; maybe TRBD1 (6 bases). Germline V gene lookup returns CDR1 LNHNV and CDR2 YYDKDF (reference sequence). Trimming pared 1 base from V and 0 bases from J, leaving 9 bases between. This CDR3 comprises 16 residues. CDR3 in DNA: TGTGCCACCAGCAGAGTATGGACAGCAACTAATGAAAAACTGTTTTTT. It translates to CATSRVWTATNEKLFF.

This rearrangement joins TRBV19 to TRBJ1-1; 8 nucleotides agree with TRBD1. The CDR3 extends over 16 amino acids. Per germline, CDR1 LNHDA and CDR2 SQIVND (reference sequence). V lost 4 bases to trimming and J lost 5 bases; unmatched junction nucleotides: 12. CDR3 in DNA: TGTGCCAGTAGTAGCCCGGACAGGGTAGTAAGGACTGAAGCTTTCTTT. Protein sequence: CASSSPDRVVRTEAFF.

J is TRBJ2-3 and V is TRBV7-3; 9 nucleotides line up with TRBD1. The CDR3 runs 16 residues. V trimming: 2 bases; J trimming: 4 bases; junction bases outside the gene matches: 7. Germline V gene lookup returns CDR1 SGHTA and CDR2 FQGTGA. This CDR3 reads CASSLAGTGLADTQYF. The CDR3 DNA follows: TGTGCCAGCAGCTTAGCCGGGACAGGGTTGGCAGATACGCAGTATTTT.

The chain has TRBV28 and TRBJ1-2; no definite D call. Germline CDR1 and CDR2: MDHEN and SYDVKM. CDR3 length: 13 amino acids. Trimming shortened V by 7 bases and J by 2 bases, and 11 bases separated the two germline ends. CDR3 DNA sequence: TGTGCCAGCACCATTCCGGGGAACTATGGCTACACCTTC. Translating it yields CASTIPGNYGYTF.

CDR3 coding DNA: TGCGCCAGCAGCCCCGGGGCCTGGACTAGCGGGAGGGCTGGGGAGACCCAGTACTTC. Translated, it gives CASSPGAWTSGRAGETQYF. The V and J genes are TRBV5-1 and TRBJ2-5; 15 bases fit TRBD2. Germline CDR1 and CDR2: SGHRS and YFSETQ. The V and J ends lost 4 bases and 5 bases, in that order; junction bases with no gene match: 15. The length of the CDR3 is 19 residues.

The CDR3 loop reads CASSEAIGGLVLREQYF. CDR3 sequence (DNA): TGTGCCAGCAGTGAAGCAATCGGGGGACTCGTCCTCAGGGAGCAGTACTTC. The gene calls are TRBV6-1 and TRBJ2-7, with TRBD2 as a possible D gene (6 bases). The CDR3 covers 17 residues. Per germline, CDR1 MNHNS and CDR2 SASEGT. The V end was cut by 0 bases, the J end by 7 bases, with 22 bases between.

The chain uses TRBV4-1 and TRBJ1-5, with D uncertain. V was cut by 4 bases and J by 4 bases, with 14 bases left in between. This CDR3 comprises 15 residues. CDR1 MGHRA and CDR2 YSYEKL come from the germline V gene. CDR3 sequence (DNA): TGCGCCAGCAGCCCCCCGGGGTGGGTTAATCAGCCCCAGCATTTT. It yields the protein CASSPPGWVNQPQHF.

The chain has TRBV28 and TRBJ1-1, with 12 bases identical to TRBD1. The CDR3 sequence is 15 residues long. With V trimmed by 10 bases and J by 2 bases, 8 bases remained unmatched. CDR1 and CDR2 (germline): MDHEN, SYDVKM. CDR3 region: CATDAGTGGNTEAFF. The CDR3 coding sequence is TGTGCCACGGACGCCGGGACAGGGGGCAACACTGAAGCTTTCTTT.

Comments on this clone: Other nucleotide sequences from this sample produce the same CDR3. The CDR3, as DNA: TGTGCCAGCAGCTTGGGGGGCGGGCAGCCCCAGCATTTT. It specifies CASSLGGGQPQHF. J is TRBJ1-5 and V is TRBV5-6; weak D call: TRBD1 (5 bases). Germline CDR1 and CDR2: SGHDT and YYEEEE. The CDR3 is 13 amino acids. V was shortened by 0 bases and J by 7 bases, with 8 bases between the two germline ends.

The chain's CDR3 is CASSQGRNEDTEAFF. CDR3 bases: TGTGCCAGCAGCCAAGGCAGGAACGAGGACACTGAAGCTTTCTTT. The chain has TRBV4-2 and TRBJ1-1; D gene unclear. The CDR3 contains 15 residues. The germline V gene has CDR1 LGHNA and CDR2 YNFKEQ. With 1 base removed from V and 3 bases from J, the gap between germline ends came to 12 bases.

This chain joins TRBV11-2 and TRBJ2-4; weak D call: TRBD2 (6 bases). Looked up from germline, CDR1 is SGHAT and CDR2 is FQNNGV. This CDR3 contains 15 residues. V was trimmed by 1 base and J by 3 bases, leaving 10 bases between them. The CDR3 protein is CASSLGPGGKNIQYF. CDR3 nucleotides: TGTGCCAGCAGCTTAGGTCCCGGGGGCAAAAACATTCAGTACTTC.